The sequence of this T cell receptor (beta chain) was determined in a study of cytomegalovirus exposure and HLA in healthy donors. For the study at large: The Caucasian-associated ancestry cluster held around 81% of 398 genotyped donors. Study-wide points: Further analysis was carried out later, and it showed several of the most significant clusters appearing linked to common viral pathogens.

V shed 1 base and J shed 4 bases, with 10 bases lying between them. Germline V gene lookup returns CDR1 SGHVS and CDR2 FQNEAQ. CDR3 length equals 14 residues. The PCR ran on 60 Vbeta and 13 Jbeta primers. Some clones are missing from TCRdb's copy, which holds only in-frame ones; the method was immunoSEQ multiplex PCR. The repertoire consists of approximately 78,000 clones, with about 88% occurring once and the leading ten covering roughly 2.3%. Of note for this clone: Its antigen is unknown. This sample includes further DNA sequences coding for the same CDR3.

J is TRBJ1-1 and V is TRBV7-8; weak D call: TRBD1 (6 bases). The sample consisted of PBMCs. This TCR derives from a woman between 45 and 60 years old in good health and CMV-seronegative. In nucleotides, the CDR3 is TGTGCCAGCAGCTTAGTGGGAGGGGGCACTGAAGCTTTCTTT. This encodes CASSLVGGGTEAFF.